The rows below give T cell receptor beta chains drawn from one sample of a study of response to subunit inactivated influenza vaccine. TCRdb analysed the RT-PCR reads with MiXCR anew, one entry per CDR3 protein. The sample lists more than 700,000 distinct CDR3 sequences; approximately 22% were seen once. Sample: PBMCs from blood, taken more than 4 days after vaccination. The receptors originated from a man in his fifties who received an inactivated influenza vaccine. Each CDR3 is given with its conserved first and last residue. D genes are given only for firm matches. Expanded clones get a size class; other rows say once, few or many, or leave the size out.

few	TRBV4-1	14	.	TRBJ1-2	CASSQETSGGGYTF	TGCGCCAGCAGCCAAGAAACTAGCGGGGGCGGCTACACCTTC
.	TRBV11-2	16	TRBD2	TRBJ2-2	CASSLSSGGMSGELFF	TGTGCCAGCAGCTTAAGTAGCGGGGGCATGAGCGGGGAGCTGTTTTTT
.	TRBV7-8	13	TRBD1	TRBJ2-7	CASRRTGTCEQYF	TGTGCCAGCAGAAGGACAGGCACCTGCGAGCAGTACTTC
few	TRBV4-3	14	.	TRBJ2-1	CASSQDGRHNEQFF	TGCGCCAGCAGCCAAGATGGGCGCCACAATGAGCAGTTCTTC
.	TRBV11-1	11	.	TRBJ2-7	CASSSTPEQYF	TGTGCCAGCAGCTCCACCCCTGAGCAGTACTTC
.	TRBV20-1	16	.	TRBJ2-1	CSARVGGGQAANEQFF	TGCAGTGCCAGAGTGGGAGGGGGGCAGGCGGCGAATGAGCAGTTCTTC
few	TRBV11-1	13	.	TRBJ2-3	CASSSIQGDTQYF	TGTGCCAGCAGCTCCATCCAGGGGGATACGCAGTATTTT
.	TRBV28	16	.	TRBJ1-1	CASSFYAGKMNTEAFF	TGTGCCAGCAGTTTCTATGCCGGCAAAATGAACACTGAAGCTTTCTTT
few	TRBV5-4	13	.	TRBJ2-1	CASSGATYNEQFF	TGTGCCAGCAGCGGTGCTACGTACAATGAGCAGTTCTTC
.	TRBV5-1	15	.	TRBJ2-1	CASSLAQASRDEQFF	TGCGCCAGCAGCTTGGCACAGGCAAGCAGGGATGAGCAGTTCTTC
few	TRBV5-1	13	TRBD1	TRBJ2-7	CASRKGASYEQYF	TGCGCCAGCAGGAAGGGGGCCTCCTACGAGCAGTACTTC
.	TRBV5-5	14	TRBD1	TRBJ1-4	CASSPGQGWEKLFF	TGTGCCAGCAGCCCCGGACAGGGCTGGGAAAAACTGTTTTTT
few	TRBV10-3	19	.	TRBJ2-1	CAISESQWVRAIEYNEQFF	TGTGCCATCAGTGAGTCGCAGTGGGTAAGAGCTATAGAGTACAATGAGCAGTTCTTC
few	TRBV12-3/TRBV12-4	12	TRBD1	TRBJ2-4	CASTLDRAVQYF	TGTGCCAGCACTTTGGACAGGGCTGTTCAGTACTTC
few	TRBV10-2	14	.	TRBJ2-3	CASSESTIVGTQYF	TGCGCCAGCAGTGAGTCGACTATTGTTGGTACGCAGTATTTT
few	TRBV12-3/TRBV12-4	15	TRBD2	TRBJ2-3	CASRRLAGGQDTQYF	TGTGCCAGCAGGCGTCTAGCGGGGGGCCAAGATACGCAGTATTTT
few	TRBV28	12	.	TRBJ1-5	CASSLTGTPQHF	TGTGCCAGCAGCCTCACCGGTACGCCCCAGCATTTT
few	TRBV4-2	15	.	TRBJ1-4	CASSHPRANGEKLFF	TGTGCCAGCAGCCACCCCCGCGCCAACGGTGAAAAACTGTTTTTT
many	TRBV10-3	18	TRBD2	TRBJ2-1	CAISGPSGGQSSYNEQFF	TGTGCCATCAGTGGTCCTAGCGGGGGCCAGAGCTCCTACAATGAGCAGTTCTTC
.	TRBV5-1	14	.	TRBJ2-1	CASSLQGIYNEQFF	TGCGCCAGCAGCTTGCAGGGAATTTACAATGAGCAGTTCTTC
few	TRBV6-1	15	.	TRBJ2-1	CASSPSAPVGGEQFF	TGTGCCAGCAGTCCATCGGCCCCGGTGGGGGGTGAGCAGTTCTTC
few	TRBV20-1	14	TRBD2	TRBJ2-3	CSALLAGVSDTQYF	TGCAGTGCCCTTCTAGCGGGAGTCTCAGATACGCAGTATTTT
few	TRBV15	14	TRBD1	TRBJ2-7	CATSRAGGADEQYF	TGTGCCACCAGCAGAGCAGGGGGCGCGGACGAGCAGTACTTC
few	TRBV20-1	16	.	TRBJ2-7	CSARDFSVVRTYEQYF	TGCAGTGCTAGAGATTTCTCAGTGGTAAGGACCTACGAGCAGTACTTC
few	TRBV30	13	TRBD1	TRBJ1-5	CAWGQGHNQPQHF	TGTGCCTGGGGACAGGGACACAATCAGCCCCAGCATTTT
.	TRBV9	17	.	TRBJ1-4	CASSGGEGGVTNEKLFF	TGTGCCAGCAGCGGTGGAGAGGGCGGAGTGACTAATGAAAAACTGTTTTTT
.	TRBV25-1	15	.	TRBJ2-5	CASSEYQPGEETQYF	TGTGCCAGCAGTGAATATCAACCAGGGGAAGAGACCCAGTACTTC
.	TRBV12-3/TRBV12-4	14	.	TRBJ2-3	CASSSHRGTDTQYF	TGTGCCAGCAGTTCTCACAGGGGCACAGATACGCAGTATTTT
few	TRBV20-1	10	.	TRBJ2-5	CSYGTETQYF	TGCAGTTACGGGACAGAGACCCAGTACTTC
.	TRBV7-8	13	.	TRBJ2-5	CASSGEAKETQYF	TGTGCCAGCAGCGGGGAAGCAAAAGAGACCCAGTACTTC
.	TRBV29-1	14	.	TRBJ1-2	CSVAGKGGVYGYTF	TGCAGCGTTGCCGGGAAAGGGGGGGTATATGGCTACACCTTC
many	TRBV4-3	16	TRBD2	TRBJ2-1	CASSQTSGSSYNEQFF	TGCGCCAGCAGCCAGACTAGCGGGTCGTCCTACAATGAGCAGTTCTTC